A selection of T cell receptor beta chains follows, all from one sample in a study of T cells in Graves' hyperthyroidism and ophthalmopathy. MiXCR, applied by TCRdb to the multiplex PCR reads, yields one record per CDR3 protein. The sample includes 200,000 to 300,000 distinct CDR3 sequences, over 15% of them seen just once. Source material: blood. Receptors were obtained from a woman aged 18-29 years with Graves' ophthalmopathy. Both conserved end residues are part of each CDR3. A D gene is named only where the DNA matches it firmly. A clone size is listed for some rows: how often the clone was seen (once, few, many), or a class if it is expanded.

length	V	size	J	D	DNA	CDR3
13	TRBV12-3/TRBV12-4	many	TRBJ1-1	TRBD1	TGTGCCAGCAGTTTCACAGGGGGCACTGAAGCTTTCTTT	CASSFTGGTEAFF
16	TRBV12-3/TRBV12-4	many	TRBJ1-6	TRBD1	TGTGCCAGCAGTCCGATGACAGGGGGGAAAAATTCACCCCTCCACTTT	CASSPMTGGKNSPLHF
16	TRBV3-1	many	TRBJ2-3	TRBD1	TGTGCCAGCAGCCAAGAGTTCAGGGGGCCCACAGATACGCAGTATTTT	CASSQEFRGPTDTQYF
14	TRBV7-2	many	TRBJ1-1	-	TGTGCCAGCAGCTCCGGTGGGGTGAACACTGAAGCTTTCTTT	CASSSGGVNTEAFF
16	TRBV20-1	many	TRBJ2-3	TRBD2	TGCAGTGCTAGAGCTAGCGGGAGGGACCTCACAGATACGCAGTATTTT	CSARASGRDLTDTQYF
14	TRBV7-3	many	TRBJ2-3	-	TGTGCCAGCAGCTTAAGCCCAGGCACAGATACGCAGTATTTT	CASSLSPGTDTQYF
16	TRBV2	many	TRBJ1-5	TRBD1	TGTGCCAGCAGTGAAACTATACGGACAGGGCAGCAGCCCCAGCATTTT	CASSETIRTGQQPQHF
14	TRBV5-1	many	TRBJ1-4	-	TGCGCCAGCCGCCCGGGCCTTGTTTTGGAAAAACTGTTTTTT	CASRPGLVLEKLFF
14	TRBV4-1	-	TRBJ2-2	-	TGCGCCAGCAGCCAAGCGACAGCCACCGGGGAGCTGTTTTTT	CASSQATATGELFF
15	TRBV12-5	-	TRBJ2-1	TRBD2	TGTGCTAGTGGTTTGGAGGGACTAGCGAGTAATGAGCAGTTCTTC	CASGLEGLASNEQFF
14	TRBV2	-	TRBJ2-7	-	TGTGCCAGCAGTCGGACCGAGGGGTCCTACGAGCAGTACTTC	CASSRTEGSYEQYF